This record looks at one T cell receptor beta chain sequence and its context. Other DNA sequences in this specimen translate into the identical CDR3. Using immunoSEQ multiplex PCR, the repertoire was profiled, and TCRdb retains in-frame clones only, with some absent. The repertoire consists of hundreds of thousands of clones, with about nine tenths occurring once and the leading ten covering 5% to 8%. This CDR3 comprises 11 residues. Germline V lookup: CDR1 DFQATT, CDR2 SNEGSKA (reference sequence). The germline V and J ends were trimmed by 5 bases and 0 bases, with 3 bases remaining between them. The entry originates in a study of control samples from healthy donors and cancer patients.

Sequenced material: PBMCs. The clonotype comes from a man between 40 and 49 years old with head and neck cancer. V gene TRBV20-1 combines with J gene TRBJ2-3; no clear D gene. The CDR3 is CSADSTDTQYF. The CDR3 nucleotides read TGCAGTGCTGATAGCACAGATACGCAGTATTTT.